This T cell receptor beta chain was found in a study of blood T cell repertoires in COVID-19. Turning to the study itself: Material from acute and convalescent COVID-19 was sourced from the United States, Italy and Spain. In each case, the material was cDNA or gDNA derived from T cells, B-cell-depleted T cells, or PBMCs.

Using immunoSEQ multiplex PCR, the repertoire was profiled, and TCRdb retains in-frame clones only, with some absent. The sample has approximately 100,000 clones, 85% to 90% seen once. The CDR3 sequence is 14 residues long. Trimming shortened V by 4 bases and J by 6 bases, and 13 bases separated the two germline ends. Looked up from germline, CDR1 is MDHEN and CDR2 is SYDVKM. This sequence originates from a human donor with COVID-19, enrolled during active disease. The donor label of this sample is uncertain. Specimen: peripheral blood. The V gene is TRBV28, the J gene TRBJ1-5; D remains unclear. The CDR3 is CASSSRVRVQPQHF. CDR3 bases: TGTGCCAGCAGTTCGAGGGTACGGGTTCAGCCCCAGCATTTT.